This TCR beta chain appears in the sequencing data of a study of OX40 agonist ivuxolimab in advanced cancers. Study observations and caveats: Relative to CD4+ cells, CD8+ T cells on average had more expanded clones.

Germline assignment: CDR1 LNHDA and CDR2 SQIVND (reference sequence). Trimming removed 1 base at V and 5 bases at J, with 15 bases between. This CDR3 is built from 15 residues. In regard to this clone: The antigen is unknown.

Generated by immunoSEQ multiplex PCR, the TCRdb table keeps only in-frame clones and is missing some. The data hold about 73,000 clones, with around 89% observed a single time. The chain links TRBV19 to TRBJ2-7; D may be TRBD1 (6 bases). The source was CD4+ or CD8+ T cells sorted from blood, collected in a trial of the OX40 agonist ivuxolimab. The source is an adult with an advanced solid tumor such as melanoma, head and neck, liver or kidney cancer. The CDR3 coding sequence is TGTGCCAGTAGTATAGCCCCCGGACAGATCCACGAGCAGTACTTC. This codes for CASSIAPGQIHEQYF.